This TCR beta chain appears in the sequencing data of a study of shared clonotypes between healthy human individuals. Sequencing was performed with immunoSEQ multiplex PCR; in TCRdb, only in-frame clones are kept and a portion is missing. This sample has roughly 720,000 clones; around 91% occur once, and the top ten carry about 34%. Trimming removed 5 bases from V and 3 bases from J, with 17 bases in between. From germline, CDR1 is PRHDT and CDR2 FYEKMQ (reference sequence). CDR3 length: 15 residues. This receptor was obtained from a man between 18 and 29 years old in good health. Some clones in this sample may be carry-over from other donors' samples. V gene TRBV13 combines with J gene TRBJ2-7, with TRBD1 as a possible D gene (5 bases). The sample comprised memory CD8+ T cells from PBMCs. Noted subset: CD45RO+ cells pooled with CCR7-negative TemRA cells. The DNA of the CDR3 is TGTGCCAGCAGCCCTCCGACAGCTTCGGGCTACGAGCAGTACTTC. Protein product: CASSPPTASGYEQYF.